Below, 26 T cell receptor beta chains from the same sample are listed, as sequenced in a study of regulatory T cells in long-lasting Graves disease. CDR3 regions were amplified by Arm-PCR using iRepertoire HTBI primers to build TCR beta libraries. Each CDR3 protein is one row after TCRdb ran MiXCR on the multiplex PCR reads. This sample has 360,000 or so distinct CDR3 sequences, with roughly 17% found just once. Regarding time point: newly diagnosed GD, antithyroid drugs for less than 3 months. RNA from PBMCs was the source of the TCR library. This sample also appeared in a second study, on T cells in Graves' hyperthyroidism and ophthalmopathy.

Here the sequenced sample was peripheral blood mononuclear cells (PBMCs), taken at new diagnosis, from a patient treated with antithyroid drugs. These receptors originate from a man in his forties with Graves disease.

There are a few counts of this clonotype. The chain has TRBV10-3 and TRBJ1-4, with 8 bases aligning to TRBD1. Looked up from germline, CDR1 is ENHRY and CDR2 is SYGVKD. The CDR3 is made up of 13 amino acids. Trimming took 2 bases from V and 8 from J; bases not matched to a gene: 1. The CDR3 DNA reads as TGTGCCATCAGTGAGCGGGACAGGGAAAAACTGTTTTTT. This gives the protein CAISERDREKLFF.

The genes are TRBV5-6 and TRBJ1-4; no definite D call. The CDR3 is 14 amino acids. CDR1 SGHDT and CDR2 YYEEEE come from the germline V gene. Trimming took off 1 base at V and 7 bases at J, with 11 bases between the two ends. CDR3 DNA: TGTGCCAGCAGCTTGCGCGGTTTCGGTGAAAAACTGTTTTTT. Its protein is CASSLRGFGEKLFF.

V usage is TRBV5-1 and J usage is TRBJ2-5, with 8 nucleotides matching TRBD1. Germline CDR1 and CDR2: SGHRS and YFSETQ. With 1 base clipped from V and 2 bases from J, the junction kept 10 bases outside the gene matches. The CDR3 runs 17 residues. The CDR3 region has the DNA TGCGCCAGCAGCTTGATCCGGCAGGGGGCGGCTCAAGAGACCCAGTACTTC. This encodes CASSLIRQGAAQETQYF. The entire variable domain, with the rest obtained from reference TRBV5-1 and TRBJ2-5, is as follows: KAGVTQTPRYLIKTRGQQVTLSCSPISGHRSVSWYQQTPGQGLQFLFEYFSETQRNKGNFPGRFSGRQFSNSRSEMNVSTLELGDSALYLCASSLIRQGAAQETQYFGPGTRLLVL.

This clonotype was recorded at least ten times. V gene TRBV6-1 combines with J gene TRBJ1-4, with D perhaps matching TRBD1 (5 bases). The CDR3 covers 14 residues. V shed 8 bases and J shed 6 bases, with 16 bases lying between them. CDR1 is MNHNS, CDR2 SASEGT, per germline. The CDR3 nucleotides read TGTGCCAGCGCGGGCCTCCAGGGTGATGAAAAACTGTTTTTT. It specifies CASAGLQGDEKLFF.

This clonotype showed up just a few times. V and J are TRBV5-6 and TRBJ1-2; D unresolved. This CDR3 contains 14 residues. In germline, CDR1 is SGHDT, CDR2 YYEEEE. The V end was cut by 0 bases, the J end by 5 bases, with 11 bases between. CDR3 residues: CASSLDVFGYGYTF. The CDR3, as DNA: TGTGCCAGCAGCTTGGACGTGTTTGGATATGGCTACACCTTC.

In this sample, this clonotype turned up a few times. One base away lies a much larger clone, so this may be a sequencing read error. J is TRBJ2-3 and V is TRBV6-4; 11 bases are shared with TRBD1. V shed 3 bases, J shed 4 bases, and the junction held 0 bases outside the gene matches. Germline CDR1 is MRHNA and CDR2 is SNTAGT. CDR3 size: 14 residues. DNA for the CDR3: TGTGCCAGCAGTGAGGGACAGGGGGCAGATACGCAGTATTTT. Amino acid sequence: CASSEGQGADTQYF.

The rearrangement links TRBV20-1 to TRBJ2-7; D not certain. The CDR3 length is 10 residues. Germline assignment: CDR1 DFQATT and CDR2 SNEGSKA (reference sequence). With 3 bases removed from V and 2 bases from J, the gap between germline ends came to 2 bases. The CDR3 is CSASTYEQYF. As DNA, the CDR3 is TGCAGTGCTAGCACCTACGAGCAGTACTTC.

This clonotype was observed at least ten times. The CDR3 loop is CASSHRQEQPQHF. For the CDR3, the DNA is TGTGCCAGCAGCCACAGACAGGAGCAGCCCCAGCATTTT. The chain is built from TRBV3-1 and TRBJ1-5, with D possibly being TRBD1 (6 bases). Trimming pared 3 bases from V and 7 bases from J, leaving 10 bases between. In germline, CDR1 is LGHDT, CDR2 YNNKEL (reference sequence). There are 13 residues in the CDR3.

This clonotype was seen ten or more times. This CDR3 reads CASSAGTGFQEQYF. As DNA, the CDR3 is TGCGCCAGCAGCGCCGGGACAGGGTTTCAAGAGCAGTACTTC. V usage is TRBV5-1 and J usage is TRBJ2-7; 9 nucleotides line up with TRBD1. The CDR3 contains 14 residues. J lost 7 bases, V lost 4 bases, and 9 bases had no gene match. Germline CDR1 SGHRS, CDR2 YFSETQ.

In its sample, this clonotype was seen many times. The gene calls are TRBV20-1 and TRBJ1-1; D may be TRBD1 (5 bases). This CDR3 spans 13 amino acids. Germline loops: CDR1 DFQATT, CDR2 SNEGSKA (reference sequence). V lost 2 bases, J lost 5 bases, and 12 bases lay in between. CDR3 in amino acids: CSARFPGITEAFF. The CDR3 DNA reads TGCAGTGCTAGATTCCCAGGGATAACTGAAGCTTTCTTT.

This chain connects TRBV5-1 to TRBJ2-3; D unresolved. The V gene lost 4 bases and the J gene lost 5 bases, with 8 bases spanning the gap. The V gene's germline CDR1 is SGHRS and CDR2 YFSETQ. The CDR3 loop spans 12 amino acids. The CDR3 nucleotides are TGCGCCAGCAGCACCCCACAAGATACGCAGTATTTT. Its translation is CASSTPQDTQYF. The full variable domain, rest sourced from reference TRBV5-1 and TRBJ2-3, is KAGVTQTPRYLIKTRGQQVTLSCSPISGHRSVSWYQQTPGQGLQFLFEYFSETQRNKGNFPGRFSGRQFSNSRSEMNVSTLELGDSALYLCASSTPQDTQYFGPGTRLTVL.

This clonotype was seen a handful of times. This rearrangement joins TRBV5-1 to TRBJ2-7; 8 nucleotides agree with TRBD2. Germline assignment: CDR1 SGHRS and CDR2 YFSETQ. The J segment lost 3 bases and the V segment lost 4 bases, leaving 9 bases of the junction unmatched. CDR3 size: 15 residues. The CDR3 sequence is CASSASLADRYEQYF. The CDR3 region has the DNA TGCGCCAGCAGCGCCTCACTAGCGGACCGCTACGAGCAGTACTTC.

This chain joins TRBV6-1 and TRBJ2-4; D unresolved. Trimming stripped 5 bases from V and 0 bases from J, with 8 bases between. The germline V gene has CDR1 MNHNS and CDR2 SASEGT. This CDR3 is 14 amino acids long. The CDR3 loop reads CASSRDLAKNIQYF. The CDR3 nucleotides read TGTGCCAGCAGTCGTGATCTAGCCAAAAACATTCAGTACTTC.

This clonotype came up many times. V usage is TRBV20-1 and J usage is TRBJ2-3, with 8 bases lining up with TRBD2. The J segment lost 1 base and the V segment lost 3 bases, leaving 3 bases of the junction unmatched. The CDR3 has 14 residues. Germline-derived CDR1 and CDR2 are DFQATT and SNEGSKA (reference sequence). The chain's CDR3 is CSASGGARTDTQYF. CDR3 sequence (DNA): TGCAGTGCTAGCGGGGGGGCACGCACAGATACGCAGTATTTT.

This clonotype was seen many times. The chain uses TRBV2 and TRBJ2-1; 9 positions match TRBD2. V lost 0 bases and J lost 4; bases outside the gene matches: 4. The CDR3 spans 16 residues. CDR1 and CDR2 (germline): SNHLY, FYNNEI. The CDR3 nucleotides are TGTGCCAGCAGTGAAGCGCGCGGGGGGGCTTACAATGAGCAGTTCTTC. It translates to CASSEARGGAYNEQFF.

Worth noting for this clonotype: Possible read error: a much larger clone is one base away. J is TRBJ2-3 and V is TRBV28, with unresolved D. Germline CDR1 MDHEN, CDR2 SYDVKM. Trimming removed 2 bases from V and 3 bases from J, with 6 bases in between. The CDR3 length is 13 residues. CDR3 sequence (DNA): TGTGCCAGCAGTTTAATCGAAACAGATACGCAGTATTTT. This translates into CASSLIETDTQYF.

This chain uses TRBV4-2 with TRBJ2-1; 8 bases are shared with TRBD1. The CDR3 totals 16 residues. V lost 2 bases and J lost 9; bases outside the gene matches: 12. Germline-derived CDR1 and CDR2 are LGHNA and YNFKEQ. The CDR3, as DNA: TGTGCCAGCAGCCAACCGACAGGGGCCGCCGTTGGTGAGCAGTTCTTC. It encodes CASSQPTGAAVGEQFF.

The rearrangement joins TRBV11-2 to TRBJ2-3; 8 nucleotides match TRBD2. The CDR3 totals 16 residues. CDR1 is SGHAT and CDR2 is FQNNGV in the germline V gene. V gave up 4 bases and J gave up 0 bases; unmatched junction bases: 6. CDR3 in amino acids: CASSSQRGTSTDTQYF. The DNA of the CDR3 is TGTGCCAGCAGCTCACAGCGGGGGACTAGCACAGATACGCAGTATTTT.

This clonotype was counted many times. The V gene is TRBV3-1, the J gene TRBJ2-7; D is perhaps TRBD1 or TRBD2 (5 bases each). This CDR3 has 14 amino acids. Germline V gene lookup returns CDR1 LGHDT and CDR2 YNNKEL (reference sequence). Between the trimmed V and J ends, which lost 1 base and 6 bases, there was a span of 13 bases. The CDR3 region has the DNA TGTGCCAGCAGCCAAGGGGGGATTAGAAGCGAGCAGTACTTC. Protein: CASSQGGIRSEQYF.

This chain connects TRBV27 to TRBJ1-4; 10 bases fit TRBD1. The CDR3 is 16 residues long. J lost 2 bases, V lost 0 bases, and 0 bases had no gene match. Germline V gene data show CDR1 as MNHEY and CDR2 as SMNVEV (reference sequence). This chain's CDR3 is CASSLSGQGTNEKLFF. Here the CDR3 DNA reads TGTGCCAGCAGTTTATCGGGACAGGGGACTAATGAAAAACTGTTTTTT.

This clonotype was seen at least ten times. CDR3 in amino acids: CACRSLGVTGELFF. Here the CDR3 DNA reads TGTGCCTGTCGCAGTCTCGGGGTCACCGGGGAGCTGTTTTTT. The chain uses TRBV30 and TRBJ2-2; TRBD2 is a possible D gene (5 bases). Germline CDR1 and CDR2: GTSNPN and SVGIG (reference sequence). CDR3 length equals 14 residues. Trimming stripped 6 bases from V and 4 bases from J, with 15 bases between.

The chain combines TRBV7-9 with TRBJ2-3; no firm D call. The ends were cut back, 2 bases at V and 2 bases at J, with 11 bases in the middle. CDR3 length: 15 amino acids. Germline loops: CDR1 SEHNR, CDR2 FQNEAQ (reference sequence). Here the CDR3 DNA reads TGTGCCAGCAGCTTAATAGGACCTGACACAGATACGCAGTATTTT. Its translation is CASSLIGPDTDTQYF. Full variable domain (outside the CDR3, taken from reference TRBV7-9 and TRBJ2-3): DTGVSQNPRHKITKRGQNVTFRCDPISEHNRLYWYRQTLGQGPEFLTYFQNEAQLEKSRLLSDRFSAERPKGSFSTLEIQRTEQGDSAMYLCASSLIGPDTDTQYFGPGTRLTVL.

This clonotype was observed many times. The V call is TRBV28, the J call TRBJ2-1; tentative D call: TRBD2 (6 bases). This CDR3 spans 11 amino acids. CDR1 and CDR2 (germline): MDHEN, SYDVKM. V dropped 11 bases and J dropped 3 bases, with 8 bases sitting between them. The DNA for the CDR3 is TGTGCCGGGGGACTCTACAATGAGCAGTTCTTC. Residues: CAGGLYNEQFF.

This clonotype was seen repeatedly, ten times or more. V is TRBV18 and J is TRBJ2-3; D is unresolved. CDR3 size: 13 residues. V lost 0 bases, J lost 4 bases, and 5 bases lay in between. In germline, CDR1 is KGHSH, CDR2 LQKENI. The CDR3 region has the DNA TGTGCCAGCTCACCACCCCCCGCAGATACGCAGTATTTT. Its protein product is CASSPPPADTQYF. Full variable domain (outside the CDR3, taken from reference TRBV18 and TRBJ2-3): NAGVMQNPRHLVRRRGQEARLRCSPMKGHSHVYWYRQLPEEGLKFMVYLQKENIIDESGMPKERFSAEFPKEGPSILRIQQVVRGDSAAYFCASSPPPADTQYFGPGTRLTVL.

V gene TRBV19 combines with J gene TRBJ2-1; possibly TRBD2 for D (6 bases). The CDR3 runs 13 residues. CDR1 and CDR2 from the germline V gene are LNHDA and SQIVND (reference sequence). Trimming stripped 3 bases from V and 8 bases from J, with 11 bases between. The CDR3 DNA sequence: TGTGCCAGTAGTATGGTTGCGGGGTATGAGCAGTTCTTC. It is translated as CASSMVAGYEQFF.

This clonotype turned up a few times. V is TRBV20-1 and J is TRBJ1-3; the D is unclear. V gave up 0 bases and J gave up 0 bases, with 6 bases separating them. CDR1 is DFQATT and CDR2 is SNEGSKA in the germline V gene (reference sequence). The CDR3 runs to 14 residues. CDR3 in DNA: TGCAGTGCTAGAGATCGGAGCTCTGGAAACACCATATATTTT. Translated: CSARDRSSGNTIYF.